This TCR beta chain was profiled in a study of CD8 T cells in Susac syndrome. The CDR3 has 14 amino acids. With 4 bases removed from V and 8 bases from J, the gap between germline ends came to 14 bases. Germline lookup yields CDR1 SGHTA and CDR2 FQGNSA. It was with random hexamers that about 0.45 to 1 ug RNA was reverse transcribed. TCRdb reanalysed the immunoSEQ multiplex PCR reads using MiXCR and keeps one entry per CDR3 protein. This table holds approximately 170,000 distinct CDR3 sequences, roughly 95% found once. Sequenced material: CD4+ T cells from PBMCs. V usage is TRBV7-2 and J usage is TRBJ1-4; D uncertain. This receptor was taken from a human donor with multiple sclerosis. The CDR3 sequence: CASSSPTGSEKLFF. The CDR3 DNA reads TGTGCCAGCAGCTCCCCCACCGGGAGCGAAAAACTGTTTTTT.